The 3 T cell receptor beta chains below come from one sample, sequenced in a study of T cell responses to AZD1222 COVID-19 vaccine (dated by TCRdb to about 2021). In the paper's terms, the time point label means: baseline before first vaccination. Library prep was done by the immunoSEQ multiplex PCR assay. As stored in TCRdb, this immuneACCESS dataset retains in-frame rearrangements with V and J assigned. A fraction of the clones does not appear; measured against another copy, unresolved V genes explain less than half of the discrepancy, and the remainder lacks a known reason. Here the sample has 95,000 to 150,000 clones; roughly nine tenths occur a single time. The top ten clones comprise 25% to 30% of the sample. Source: peripheral blood, taken on day 0 of AZD1222 vaccination. Receptors originate from an adult in good health.

This rearrangement joins TRBV27 to TRBJ2-3, with a weak D call TRBD2 (5 bases). Germline V gene lookup returns CDR1 MNHEY and CDR2 SMNVEV (reference sequence). Between the trimmed V and J ends, which lost 5 bases and 4 bases, there was a span of 16 bases. The CDR3 is made up of 15 amino acids. The CDR3 DNA sequence: TGTGCCAGCAGTCCCCGAGGGAGCGTCGCAGATACGCAGTATTTT. Protein product: CASSPRGSVADTQYF.

This clone was recorded only once. The V call is TRBV24-1, the J call TRBJ2-2; D remains ambiguous. The germline V gene encodes CDR1 KGHDR and CDR2 SFDVKD. Trimming left V 9 bases short and J 1 base short, with 8 bases between. The CDR3 consists of 13 residues. CDR3 DNA sequence: TGTGCCACCGAAGGATGGAACACCGGGGAGCTGTTTTTT. Translated, it gives CATEGWNTGELFF.

The rearrangement joins TRBV24-1 to TRBJ2-7; 7 nucleotides match TRBD1. This CDR3 contains 13 residues. The V and J ends lost 12 bases and 1 base, in that order; junction bases with no gene match: 8. CDR1 is KGHDR, CDR2 SFDVKD, per germline. CDR3 sequence (DNA): TGTGCCCCTGGGTGGGACAGTTCCTACGAGCAGTACTTC. Its protein is CAPGWDSSYEQYF.